One sample yielded the 13 T cell receptor beta chains listed below, sequenced in a study of blood T cell repertoires in COVID-19. The method was immunoSEQ multiplex PCR; TCRdb's version includes in-frame clones alone and lacks a portion of them. In the table there are some 48,000 clones, around 90% of which are singletons. Material for sequencing was peripheral blood. The receptors originated from a middle-aged man with active COVID-19.

As concerns this clone: One end of the junction does not line up with germline, which may come from a read error. The chain is built from TRBV6-1 and TRBJ1-1; 7 bases match TRBD1. Germline CDR1 and CDR2: MNHNS and SASEGT. The CDR3 has 13 amino acids. The CDR3 here is CASNEQGLTEAFF. The CDR3 bases are TGTGCCAGCAATGAACAGGGGCTCACTGAAGCTTTCTTT.

CDR3 sequence reads: CASSLVLAGNGQYF. The CDR3 DNA reads TGTGCCAGCAGCTTAGTGCTAGCGGGGAACGGGCAGTACTTC. The chain joins TRBV7-2 to TRBJ2-7, with 9 bases that match TRBD2. Germline-derived CDR1 and CDR2 are SGHTA and FQGNSA. The CDR3 is 14 residues long. V was clipped by 1 base and J by 9 bases; unmatched bases: 7.

CDR3 sequence reads: CASSFERGGTEAFF. DNA of the CDR3: TGCGCCAGCAGCTTTGAACGCGGAGGGACTGAAGCTTTCTTT. The rearrangement joins TRBV5-1 to TRBJ1-1; D is ambiguous. This CDR3 is 14 amino acids long. Germline V gene sequence: CDR1 SGHRS, CDR2 YFSETQ. V was pared by 2 bases and J by 5 bases, with 13 bases between.

The rearrangement uses TRBV2 and TRBJ2-5; 7 bases align to TRBD2. Germline-derived CDR1 and CDR2 are SNHLY and FYNNEI. V was clipped by 7 bases and J by 3 bases; unmatched bases: 11. This CDR3 comprises 15 residues. The CDR3 loop reads CASTRAGAVEETQYF. CDR3 in DNA: TGTGCCAGCACGAGGGCGGGAGCGGTAGAAGAGACCCAGTACTTC.

The chain joins TRBV5-1 to TRBJ2-3, with a weak D call TRBD2 (6 bases). V lost 0 bases to trimming and J lost 2 bases, with 13 bases between them. Germline loops: CDR1 SGHRS, CDR2 YFSETQ. The CDR3 totals 16 residues. The CDR3 is CASSLGAGRNTDTQYF. The CDR3 DNA is TGCGCCAGCAGCTTGGGGGCGGGGCGGAACACAGATACGCAGTATTTT.

Only one count was recorded for this clone. The chain uses TRBV19 and TRBJ1-2; 7 positions match TRBD1. J gave up 3 bases and V 7 bases, and 5 bases lay outside the gene matches. The CDR3 spans 13 residues. Looked up from germline, CDR1 is LNHDA and CDR2 is SQIVND (reference sequence). The CDR3 region has the DNA TGTGCCAGTAACCCCACAGGGGACTATGGCTACACCTTC. It codes for CASNPTGDYGYTF.

The V call is TRBV6-5, the J call TRBJ2-2, with D perhaps matching TRBD1 (6 bases). The germline V and J ends were trimmed by 7 bases and 7 bases, with 16 bases remaining between them. Germline V gene lookup returns CDR1 MNHEY and CDR2 SVGAGI. The CDR3 is 14 amino acids. This CDR3 reads CASIVGQGIGELFF. DNA for the CDR3: TGTGCCAGCATAGTCGGCCAGGGGATCGGGGAGCTGTTTTTT.

The gene calls are TRBV25-1 and TRBJ1-3; tentative D call: TRBD1 (6 bases). In germline, CDR1 is MGHDK, CDR2 SYGVNS. This CDR3 contains 16 residues. V was trimmed by 4 bases and J by 4 bases, leaving 17 bases between them. In DNA form, the CDR3 reads TGTGCCAGCAGTGGGCGGGGGGCGCATTCCGGAAACACCATATATTTT. The encoded protein is CASSGRGAHSGNTIYF.

The J gene is TRBJ1-1, the V gene TRBV12-3 or TRBV12-4, with D possibly being TRBD1 (5 bases). This CDR3 has 13 residues. CDR3 in DNA: TGTGTCTCCTCGGCAGGGCCTAACACTGAAGCTTTCTTT. Its protein is CVSSAGPNTEAFF.

The table lists this clone with a count of one. J is TRBJ2-2 and V is TRBV7-8; 10 bases map to TRBD1. Germline V gene sequence: CDR1 SGHVS, CDR2 FQNEAQ. This CDR3 is built from 15 residues. With 5 bases clipped from V and 4 bases from J, the junction kept 4 bases outside the gene matches. The CDR3 sequence: CASSLGQGITGELFF. The CDR3 DNA follows: TGTGCCAGCAGCCTGGGACAGGGGATCACCGGGGAGCTGTTTTTT.

The chain carries TRBV3-1 (or the pseudogene TRBV3-2) and TRBJ2-3; possible D gene TRBD2, 5 bases. V lost 3 bases and J lost 4, with 5 bases in between. CDR3 length equals 12 residues. Germline V gene data show CDR1 as LGHDT and CDR2 as YNNKEL (reference sequence). The chain's CDR3 is CASSHGADTQYF. The DNA for the CDR3 is TGTGCCAGCAGCCACGGGGCAGATACGCAGTATTTT.

The chain joins TRBV3-1 (or the pseudogene TRBV3-2) to TRBJ2-2, with D possibly TRBD2 on 6 matching bases. CDR3 length: 18 amino acids. CDR1 is LGHDT, CDR2 YNNKEL, per germline (reference sequence). V lost 0 bases to trimming and J lost 7 bases, with 21 bases between them. CDR3 in amino acids: CASSQDGGLIFPNGELFF. In DNA, the CDR3 is TGTGCCAGCAGCCAAGATGGAGGGTTAATTTTCCCCAACGGGGAGCTGTTTTTT.

The chain joins TRBV2 to TRBJ2-1; TRBD2 might be the D (5 bases). The CDR3 consists of 14 residues. V lost 7 bases and J lost 5, with 15 bases in between. Germline CDR1 SNHLY, CDR2 FYNNEI. CDR3 loop: CASISGLPNNEQFF. In DNA, the CDR3 is TGTGCCAGCATAAGCGGATTACCTAACAATGAGCAGTTCTTC.